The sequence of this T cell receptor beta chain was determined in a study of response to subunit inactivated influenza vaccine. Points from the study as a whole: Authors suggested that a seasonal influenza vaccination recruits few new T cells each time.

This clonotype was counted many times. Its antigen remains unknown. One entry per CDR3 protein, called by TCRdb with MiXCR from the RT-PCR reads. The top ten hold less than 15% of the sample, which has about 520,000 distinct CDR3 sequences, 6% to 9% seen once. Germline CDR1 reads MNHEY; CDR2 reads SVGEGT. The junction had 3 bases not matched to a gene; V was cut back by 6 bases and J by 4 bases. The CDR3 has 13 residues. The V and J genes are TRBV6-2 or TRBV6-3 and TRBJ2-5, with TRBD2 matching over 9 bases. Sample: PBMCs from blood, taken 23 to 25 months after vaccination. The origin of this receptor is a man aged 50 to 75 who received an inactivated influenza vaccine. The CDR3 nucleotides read TGTGCCAGCAGAGGTAGCGGGGGAGAGACCCAGTACTTC. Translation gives CASRGSGGETQYF.